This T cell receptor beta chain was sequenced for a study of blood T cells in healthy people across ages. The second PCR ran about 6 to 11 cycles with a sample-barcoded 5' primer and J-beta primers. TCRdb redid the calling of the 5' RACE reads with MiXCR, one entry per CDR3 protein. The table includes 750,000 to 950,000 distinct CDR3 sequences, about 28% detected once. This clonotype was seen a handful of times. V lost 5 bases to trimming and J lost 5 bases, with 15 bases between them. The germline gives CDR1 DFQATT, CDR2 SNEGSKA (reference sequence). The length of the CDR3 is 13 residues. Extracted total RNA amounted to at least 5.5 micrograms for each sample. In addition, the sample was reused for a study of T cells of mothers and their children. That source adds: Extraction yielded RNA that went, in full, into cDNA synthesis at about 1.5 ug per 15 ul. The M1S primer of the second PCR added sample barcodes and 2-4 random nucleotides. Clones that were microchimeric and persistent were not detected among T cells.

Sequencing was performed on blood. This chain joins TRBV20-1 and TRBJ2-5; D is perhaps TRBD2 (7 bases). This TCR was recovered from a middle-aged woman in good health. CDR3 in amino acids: CSAPRGARETQYF. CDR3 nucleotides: TGCAGTGCTCCTCGGGGGGCGAGGGAGACCCAGTACTTC.